Presented here are 8 T cell receptor beta chains from one specimen sequenced in a study of T cells in Graves' hyperthyroidism and ophthalmopathy. Using RNA transcripts as the source, TCR beta CDR3 regions were amplified. Initially, a first-round RT-PCR of the TCR CDR3 employed the HTBI primer set. TCRdb re-called the multiplex PCR reads with MiXCR, one entry per CDR3 protein. The sample contains a few hundred thousand distinct CDR3 sequences, roughly 13% of which appear only once. Sequencing input: blood. The receptors here all came from a woman under 30 with Graves' hyperthyroidism.

This clonotype was picked up many times. The rearrangement joins TRBV19 to TRBJ1-5, with no clear D. Germline CDR1 is LNHDA and CDR2 is SQIVND (reference sequence). The CDR3 length is 14 residues. Trimming removed 2 bases at V and 5 bases at J, with 10 bases between. In DNA, the CDR3 is TGTGCCAGTAGTATATCGGGCGGGGATCAGCCCCAGCATTTT. Translated: CASSISGGDQPQHF.

This clonotype has a count of ten or more. The chain carries TRBV11-2 and TRBJ2-5; 10 positions match TRBD2. The CDR3 has 16 residues. V was clipped by 5 bases and J by 5 bases; unmatched bases: 11. Per the germline V gene, CDR1 is SGHAT and CDR2 is FQNNGV. CDR3 bases: TGTGCCAGCAGCCGCAACCCTAGCGGGAGCGGGGAGACCCAGTACTTC. This gives the protein CASSRNPSGSGETQYF.

This clonotype came up many times. This chain uses TRBV7-9 with TRBJ2-3, with a possible D match to TRBD1 (5 bases). The CDR3 consists of 14 residues. Germline V gene data show CDR1 as SEHNR and CDR2 as FQNEAQ (reference sequence). The V gene lost 7 bases and the J gene lost 5 bases, with 16 bases spanning the gap. DNA of the CDR3: TGTGCCAGCAACGCAGGGTTATCCATAGATACGCAGTATTTT. Protein: CASNAGLSIDTQYF.

This clonotype was seen at least ten times. The chain has TRBV5-1 and TRBJ2-1; D not resolved. V lost 0 bases to trimming and J lost 0 bases, with 4 bases between them. This CDR3 is built from 14 residues. Germline CDR1 and CDR2: SGHRS and YFSETQ. CDR3 sequence: CASSLDLSYNEQFF. CDR3 DNA: TGCGCCAGCAGCTTGGACCTCTCCTACAATGAGCAGTTCTTC.

CDR3 nucleotide sequence: TGCAGCGTTGAGACGGGAGAGAATGTTGGGGCTTTCTTT. It codes for CSVETGENVGAFF. The genes are TRBV29-1 and TRBJ1-1; D remains unclear. V dropped 3 bases and J dropped 11 bases, with 19 bases sitting between them. In germline, CDR1 is SQVTM, CDR2 ANQGSEA. This CDR3 spans 13 amino acids.

V is TRBV7-9 and J is TRBJ2-7; 11 bases are a match to TRBD2. J was trimmed by 2 bases and V by 8 bases; bases with no gene match: 2. The CDR3 totals 13 residues. Germline CDR1 SEHNR, CDR2 FQNEAQ (reference sequence). In DNA, the CDR3 is TGTGCCAGCCAGACTAGCGGGACCTACGAGCAGTACTTC. Translated: CASQTSGTYEQYF.

This clonotype was detected ten times or more. V usage is TRBV20-1 and J usage is TRBJ1-2; D unclear. The V gene lost 6 bases and the J gene lost 4 bases, with 18 bases spanning the gap. Germline V CDR1 and CDR2: DFQATT, SNEGSKA (reference sequence). CDR3 size: 14 residues. The CDR3 DNA reads as TGCAGTGCGTCAGTGGGAGGTCTCGGCTATGGCTACACCTTC. It codes for CSASVGGLGYGYTF.

This chain uses TRBV6-1 with TRBJ2-4; D remains unclear. Germline CDR1 MNHNS, CDR2 SASEGT. This CDR3 is built from 15 residues. The germline V and J ends were trimmed by 5 bases and 1 base, with 12 bases remaining between them. CDR3 nucleotide sequence: TGTGCCAGCAGTCCTACACCCTCGGCCAAAAACATTCAGTACTTC. Translated: CASSPTPSAKNIQYF.